The clone carrying this T cell receptor beta chain was observed a handful of times. Its antigen is as yet unknown. The data were produced by immunoSEQ multiplex PCR, yet TCRdb's version contains in-frame clones alone and is incomplete. The data contain nearly 80,000 clones, around 84% of them singletons. This sample stems from a study of T cell responses to AZD1222 COVID-19 vaccine. Trimming cost V 1 base and J 3 bases; bases outside gene matches: 4. Germline CDR1 is MGHRA and CDR2 is YSYEKL. The CDR3 covers 17 residues. Study-wide results and limits: Baseline antibody screening turned up just six or seven seropositive AZD1222 recipients. No repertoire was sampled before or during the peak T cell response, only after it. Possibly, clonal diversity was underestimated; donors were largely white British and included more females. Per reports, nearly half of all spike-specific TCRs target regions that are unmutated in variants.

The source of this sequence is an adult in good health. This sequence joins TRBV4-1 and TRBJ1-5; 12 bases align to TRBD1. Here the sequenced sample was peripheral blood, taken on day 0 of AZD1222 vaccination. Here the CDR3 reads CASSQGLGQGANQPQHF. In DNA form, the CDR3 reads TGCGCCAGCAGCCAAGGCCTGGGACAGGGGGCCAATCAGCCCCAGCATTTT.